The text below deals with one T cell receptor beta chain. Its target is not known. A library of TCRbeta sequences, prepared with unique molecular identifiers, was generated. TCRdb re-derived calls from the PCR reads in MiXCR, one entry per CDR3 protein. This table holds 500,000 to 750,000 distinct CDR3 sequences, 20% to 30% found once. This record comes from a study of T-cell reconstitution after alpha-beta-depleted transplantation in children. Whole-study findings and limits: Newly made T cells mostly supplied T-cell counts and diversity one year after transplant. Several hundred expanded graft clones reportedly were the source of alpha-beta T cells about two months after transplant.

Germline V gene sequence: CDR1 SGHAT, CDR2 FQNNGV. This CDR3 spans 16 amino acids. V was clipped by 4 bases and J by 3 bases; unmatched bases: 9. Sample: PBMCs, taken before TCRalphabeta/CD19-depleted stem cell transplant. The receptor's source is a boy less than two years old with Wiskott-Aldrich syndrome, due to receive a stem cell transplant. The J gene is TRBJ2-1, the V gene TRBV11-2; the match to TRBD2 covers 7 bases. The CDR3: CASSSSWAGVYNEQFF. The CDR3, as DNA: TGTGCCAGCAGCTCCTCGTGGGCGGGGGTCTACAATGAGCAGTTCTTC.